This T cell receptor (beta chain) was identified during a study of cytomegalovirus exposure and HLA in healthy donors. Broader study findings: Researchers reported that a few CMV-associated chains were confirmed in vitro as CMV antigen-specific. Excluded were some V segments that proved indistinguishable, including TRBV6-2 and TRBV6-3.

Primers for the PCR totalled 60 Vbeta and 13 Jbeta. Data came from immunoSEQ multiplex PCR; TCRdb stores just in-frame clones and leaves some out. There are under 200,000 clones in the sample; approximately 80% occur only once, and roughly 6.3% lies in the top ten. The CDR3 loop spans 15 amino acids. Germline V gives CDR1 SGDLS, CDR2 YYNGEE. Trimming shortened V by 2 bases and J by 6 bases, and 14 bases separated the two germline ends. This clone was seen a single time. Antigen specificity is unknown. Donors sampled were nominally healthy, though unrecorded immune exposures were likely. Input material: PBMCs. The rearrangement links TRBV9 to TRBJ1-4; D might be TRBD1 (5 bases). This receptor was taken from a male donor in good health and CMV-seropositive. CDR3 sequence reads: CASSVTGLVDEKLFF. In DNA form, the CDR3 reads TGTGCCAGCAGCGTCACAGGCTTGGTGGATGAAAAACTGTTTTTT. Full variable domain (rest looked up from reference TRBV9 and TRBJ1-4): DSGVTQTPKHLITATGQRVTLRCSPRSGDLSVYWYQQSLDQGLQFLIQYYNGEERAKGNILERFSAQQFPDLHSELNLSSLELGDSALYFCASSVTGLVDEKLFFGSGTQLSVL.